These 8 T cell receptor beta chains were sequenced from one sample in a study of technical replicates of blood from several donors (dated by TCRdb to about 2017). Library generation was performed with the immunoSEQ multiplex PCR assay. In its TCRdb copy, this immuneACCESS table keeps in-frame sequences only and misses some clones. Where compared with another copy, unresolved V genes explain less than half of these, and the others have no known cause. This sample lists fewer than 95,000 clones; about 93% were detected once. The ten largest clones represent 0.2% to 0.3% of the sample. The sequencing input was T cells isolated from PBMCs. The receptors come from a human donor in good health.

The genes are TRBV30 and TRBJ2-2; D possibly corresponds to TRBD1 (5 bases). Germline CDR1 is GTSNPN and CDR2 is SVGIG (reference sequence). Trimming took 8 bases from V and 3 from J, leaving 10 bases between them. There are 12 residues in the CDR3. The CDR3 nucleotides read TGTGCCCAGGAAGGGGACACCGGGGAGCTGTTTTTT. As protein: CAQEGDTGELFF.

The chain has TRBV29-1 and TRBJ1-1; weak D call: TRBD1 (6 bases). Germline V CDR1 and CDR2: SQVTM, ANQGSEA. This CDR3 has 12 residues. The DNA of the CDR3 is TGCTGCGGTAGGGGGTTAAACACTGAAGCTTTCTTT. It translates to CCGRGLNTEAFF.

This chain links TRBV5-1 with TRBJ2-6; 9 bases fit TRBD1. The CDR3 is 15 residues long. V lost 5 bases and J lost 5; bases outside the gene matches: 5. Germline CDR1 SGHRS, CDR2 YFSETQ. CDR3 nucleotides: TGCGCCAGCAGAAGGACAGGGGTTTGGGCCAACGTCCTGACTTTC. It translates to CASRRTGVWANVLTF.

The rearrangement uses TRBV5-4 and TRBJ2-1; the match to TRBD2 covers 12 bases. Per germline, CDR1 SGHNT and CDR2 YYREEE (reference sequence). This CDR3 has 15 residues. V gave up 0 bases and J gave up 8 bases; unmatched junction bases: 3. This CDR3 is CASSLGLAGGDEQFF. CDR3 DNA sequence: TGTGCCAGCAGCTTGGGGCTAGCGGGAGGGGATGAGCAGTTCTTC.

The V gene is TRBV5-1, the J gene TRBJ2-1; D might be TRBD2 (6 bases). V lost 1 base and J 6 bases, leaving 8 bases between the germline ends. CDR1 and CDR2 from the germline V gene are SGHRS and YFSETQ. CDR3 length equals 13 residues. CDR3 region: CASSLPTSNEQFF. Here the CDR3 DNA reads TGCGCCAGCAGCTTGCCGACTAGCAATGAGCAGTTCTTC.

V is TRBV5-1 and J is TRBJ2-1; tentative D call: TRBD1 (6 bases). Germline CDR1 is SGHRS and CDR2 is YFSETQ. V gave up 0 bases and J gave up 7 bases, with 11 bases separating them. The CDR3 consists of 14 residues. CDR3 sequence reads: CASSLDREINEQFF. CDR3 in DNA: TGCGCCAGCAGCTTGGACAGGGAGATAAATGAGCAGTTCTTC. The entire variable domain, with the rest obtained from reference TRBV5-1 and TRBJ2-1, is as follows: KAGVTQTPRYLIKTRGQQVTLSCSPISGHRSVSWYQQTPGQGLQFLFEYFSETQRNKGNFPGRFSGRQFSNSRSEMNVSTLELGDSALYLCASSLDREINEQFFGPGTRLTVL.

This sequence joins TRBV27 and TRBJ1-1, with TRBD1 as a possible D gene (5 bases). The CDR3 is made up of 14 amino acids. V lost 3 bases and J lost 7, with 15 bases in between. Germline V gives CDR1 MNHEY, CDR2 SMNVEV (reference sequence). CDR3 residues: CASSFAGHGGEAFF. The CDR3 DNA sequence: TGTGCCAGCAGTTTCGCCGGACACGGCGGTGAAGCTTTCTTT.

The V gene is TRBV5-1, the J gene TRBJ2-6; D might be TRBD1 (6 bases). From germline, CDR1 is SGHRS and CDR2 YFSETQ. The CDR3 has 17 amino acids. Trimming shortened V by 1 base and J by 0 bases, and 11 bases separated the two germline ends. This CDR3 is CASSLSQGSSGANVLTF. The CDR3 region has the DNA TGCGCCAGCAGCTTGTCTCAGGGGAGCTCTGGGGCCAACGTCCTGACTTTC.